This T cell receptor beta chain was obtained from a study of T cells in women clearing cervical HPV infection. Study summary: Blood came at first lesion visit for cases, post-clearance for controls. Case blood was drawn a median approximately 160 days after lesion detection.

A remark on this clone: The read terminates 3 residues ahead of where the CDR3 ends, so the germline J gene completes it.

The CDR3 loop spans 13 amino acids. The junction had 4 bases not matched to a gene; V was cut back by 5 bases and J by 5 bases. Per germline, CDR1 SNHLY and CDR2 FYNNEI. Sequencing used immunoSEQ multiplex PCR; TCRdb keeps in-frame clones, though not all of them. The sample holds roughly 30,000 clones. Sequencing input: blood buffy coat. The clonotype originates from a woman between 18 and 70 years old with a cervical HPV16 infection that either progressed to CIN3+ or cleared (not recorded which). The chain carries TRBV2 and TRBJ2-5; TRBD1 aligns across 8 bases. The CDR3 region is CASSRQGLETQYF. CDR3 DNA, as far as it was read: TGTGCCAGCAGTAGACAGGGGTTGGAGACC.